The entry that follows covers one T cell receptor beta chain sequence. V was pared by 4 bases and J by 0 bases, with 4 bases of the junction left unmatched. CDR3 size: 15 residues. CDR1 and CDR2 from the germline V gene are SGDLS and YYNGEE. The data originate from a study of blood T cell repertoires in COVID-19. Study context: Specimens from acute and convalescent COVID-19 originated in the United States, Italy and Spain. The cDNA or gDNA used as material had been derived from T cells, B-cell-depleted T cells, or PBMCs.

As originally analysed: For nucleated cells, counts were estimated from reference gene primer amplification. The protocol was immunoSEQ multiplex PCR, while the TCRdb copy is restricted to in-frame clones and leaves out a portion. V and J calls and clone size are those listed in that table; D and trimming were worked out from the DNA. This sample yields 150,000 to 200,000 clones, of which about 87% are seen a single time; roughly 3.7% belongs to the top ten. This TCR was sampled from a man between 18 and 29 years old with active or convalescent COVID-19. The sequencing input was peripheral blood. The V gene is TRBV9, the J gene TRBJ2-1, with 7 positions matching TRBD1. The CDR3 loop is CASSQGQSSYNEQFF. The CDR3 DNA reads TGTGCCAGCAGCCAGGGACAGTCCTCCTACAATGAGCAGTTCTTC.